This T cell receptor (beta chain) was obtained from a study of OX40 agonist ivuxolimab in advanced cancers. For the study in its entirety: Ivuxolimab was a fully human IgG2 agonistic monoclonal antibody targeting the costimulatory receptor OX40 (CD134). Intravenous ivuxolimab was administered to patients every 2 weeks at six dose levels: 0.01, 0.1, 0.3, 1.5, 3 and 10 mg/kg. Of the approximately 50 dose-escalation patients, hepatocellular carcinoma was present in about 20, melanoma in roughly 15, renal cell carcinoma in 9 and head and neck cancer in 9. In the dose-escalation cohort, nearly 85% of patients were male, and the mean age was 60 years with a range of roughly 20 to 85. Patients were allowed to have had prior anti-PD-1, anti-PD-L1 or anti-CTLA-4 therapy, and around two fifths of the dose-escalation patients had been treated with checkpoint inhibitors. Partial responses were achieved by three dose-escalation patients, of whom one had hepatocellular carcinoma and two had cutaneous melanoma. The point of sequencing TCRbeta in the periphery was to test whether ivuxolimab changed TCR sequence diversity and drove clonal T-cell expansion. The paper reports the monotherapy dose-escalation portion (N ≈ 52 patients) of the phase I ivuxolimab trial.

Here is what the overall study found, with its caveats: Partial responders in the 0.1-3.0 mg/kg groups had among the lowest normalized peripheral clonal expansion, especially among CD8+ T cells. At doses of 0.1 to 3.0 mg/kg, clonal expansion of both CD4+ and CD8+ T cells in blood was seen between baseline and week 6. Antigen specificity was not determined for the clonally expanded peripheral T cells. After ivuxolimab, expanded clones were on average more numerous among CD8+ T cells than among CD4+ T cells. Low levels of normalized T-cell clonal expansion were also seen in some nonresponding patients.

The cysteine opens and the phenylalanine closes a CDR3 of 17 amino acids. Here the CDR3 DNA is all that survives: 51 bases in frame from base 1. V lost 4 bases and J lost 5 bases, and the count of bases not matched to a germline gene is 14. CDR1 MGHRA and CDR2 YSYEKL were looked up in the germline V gene. Patients with a history of autoimmune disease or receiving systemic immunosuppression were excluded from the trial. Peripheral blood for TCR sequencing was collected from all dose cohorts at baseline, on cycle 4 day 1, and on cycle 7 day 1. Samples were obtained from an open-label, multicenter, first-in-human phase I dose-escalation trial of ivuxolimab. Adults with locally advanced or metastatic melanoma, renal cell, hepatocellular, or head and neck squamous cell carcinoma were enrolled in the trial. Before TCR sequencing, CD4+ T cells and CD8+ T cells were sorted from peripheral blood as separate populations.

In its sample, this clone was seen a few times. Its antigen has not been determined. No much larger clonotype is one base removed from it; base qualities were not supplied. For sequencing of the TCRbeta CDR3 region, genomic DNA was extracted from the sorted cells. The immunoSEQ Assay was used to sequence the TCRbeta CDR3 regions. As stored in TCRdb, this immuneACCESS dataset retains in-frame rearrangements with V and J assigned. A fraction of the clones does not appear; measured against another copy, unresolved V genes explain less than half of the discrepancy, and the remainder lacks a known reason. The sample includes 55,000 to 70,000 clones, with nearly 90% observed a single time. The ten largest clones take up about 1.3% of the sample.

This receptor was identified in an adult with an advanced solid tumor such as melanoma, head and neck, liver or kidney cancer. The chain couples TRBV4-1 to TRBJ2-5; TRBD2 matches 9 bases in the middle. Sample: CD4+ or CD8+ T cells sorted from blood, taken in a trial of the OX40 agonist ivuxolimab. The nucleotide sequence is TGCGCCAGCAGCCCCCCACATGGCGGGAGGGCGAGGGAGACCCAGTACTTC. This sequence encodes CASSPPHGGRARETQYF.